This T cell receptor beta chain was sequenced in a study of CD8 T cells in ankylosing spondylitis. Scientists made TCR beta libraries using quantitative 5'-RACE with molecular barcodes. TCRdb re-called the 5' RACE reads through MiXCR, storing one row per CDR3 protein. The table shows some 270,000 distinct CDR3 sequences, with roughly 32% occurring only once. This clonotype was seen a few times. Its antigen is undetermined. Study-level points and caveats: Matched ankylosing spondylitis synovial fluid reportedly contained a significantly enriched population of disease-linked clones. Some motif variants had been reported before (in reactive arthritis synovial fluid and blood). Fewer than ten highly homologous variants made up a TCR beta motif, and this motif appeared characteristic of ankylosing spondylitis blood.

Per the germline V gene, CDR1 is SGHTA and CDR2 is FQGNSA. Losses at the gene ends were 5 bases for V and 4 bases for J; bases not matched to a gene: 3. This CDR3 is built from 13 residues. This receptor was identified in a male donor with ankylosing spondylitis or in good health (not recorded which). The V gene is TRBV7-2, the J gene TRBJ2-3; the match to TRBD1 covers 7 bases. Sequencing used blood, either unsorted or a sorted T cell fraction (not recorded which). The CDR3 region is CASSRQGADTQYF. The CDR3 DNA is TGTGCCAGCAGCCGGCAGGGGGCAGATACGCAGTATTTT.